Below, 3 T cell receptor beta chains from the same sample are listed, as sequenced in a study of cytomegalovirus exposure and HLA in healthy donors. This PCR relied on a set of 60 Vbeta primers and 13 Jbeta primers. Clones were read by immunoSEQ multiplex PCR, and TCRdb kept only the in-frame ones, dropping some. The sample consists of 110,000 to 150,000 clones, 55% to 85% of them appearing once. Sequencing input: PBMCs. The receptors shown here come from a man in his forties in good health and CMV-seronegative.

V gene TRBV30 combines with J gene TRBJ2-3, with D tentatively TRBD1 (5 bases). V was trimmed by 4 bases and J by 2 bases, leaving 10 bases between them. Germline CDR1 is GTSNPN and CDR2 is SVGIG (reference sequence). The CDR3 is 13 amino acids. The CDR3 reads CAWKTAVTDTQYF. The DNA of the CDR3 is TGTGCCTGGAAGACAGCCGTCACAGATACGCAGTATTTT.

J is TRBJ2-7 and V is TRBV5-1; D might be TRBD1 (6 bases). V lost 4 bases and J lost 0, with 14 bases in between. From germline, CDR1 is SGHRS and CDR2 YFSETQ. The CDR3 contains 15 residues. The CDR3 loop reads CASSKAGVPSYEQYF. CDR3 DNA: TGCGCCAGCAGCAAGGCAGGGGTCCCCTCCTACGAGCAGTACTTC.

This clone was picked up a small number of times. The genes are TRBV18 and TRBJ2-5, with 15 bases fitting TRBD2. This CDR3 comprises 17 residues. Trimming cost V 4 bases and J 7 bases; bases outside gene matches: 10. In germline, CDR1 is KGHSH, CDR2 LQKENI. CDR3 in amino acids: CASSLGLAGGYQRTQYF. The CDR3, as DNA: TGTGCCAGCTCACTGGGACTAGCGGGGGGATATCAACGGACCCAGTACTTC.